The TCR beta chain described here comes from a study of blood T cell repertoires in COVID-19. As for the study in general: Acute and convalescent COVID-19 specimens originated in the United States, Italy and Spain.

Enrollment of patients from Seattle took place during active infection, with longitudinal follow-up. The authors' processing: Reference gene primers were amplified, and this amplification served to estimate nucleated cell counts. The table came from immunoSEQ multiplex PCR; TCRdb's copy has only in-frame clones and leaves some out. V, J and clone size are those of that table, while D and trimming were read from the DNA. The sample contains roughly 150,000 clones, 85% to 90% of which appear only once. The ends lost 5 bases at V and 0 bases at J; junction bases unmatched: 12. CDR1 and CDR2 (germline): PRHDT, FYEKMQ (reference sequence). There are 17 residues in the CDR3.

The sample comprised peripheral blood. V is TRBV13 and J is TRBJ1-1; 7 positions agree with TRBD1. The clonotype originates from a man between 18 and 29 years old with COVID-19, enrolled during active disease. In DNA, the CDR3 is TGTGCCAGCAGCGCACGCAAGACAGGGCTCGTGAACACTGAAGCTTTCTTT. Its translation is CASSARKTGLVNTEAFF. Supplemented by reference TRBV13 and TRBJ1-1, the full variable domain reads AAGVIQSPRHLIKEKRETATLKCYPIPRHDTVYWYQQGPGQDPQFLISFYEKMQSDKGSIPDRFSAQQFSDYHSELNMSSLELGDSALYFCASSARKTGLVNTEAFFGQGTRLTVV.